Described below is a single TCR beta chain sequence and its context. The CDR3 covers 13 residues. V was cut by 7 bases and J by 10 bases, with 16 bases left in between. The germline V gene encodes CDR1 MNHEY and CDR2 SVGAGI. The data derive from a study of blood T cell repertoires in COVID-19. Study as a whole: From the United States, Italy and Spain came samples of acute and convalescent COVID-19.

Original handling: Amplification of reference gene primers was used by the study to estimate nucleated cell counts. Repertoires were generated with immunoSEQ multiplex PCR, while TCRdb's copy carries only in-frame clones and drops some. The V and J calls and the clone size are those of that table, but D and trimming were determined from the DNA. The table has roughly 190,000 clones, around four fifths seen once. Material: peripheral blood. The J gene is TRBJ2-2, the V gene TRBV6-5; D unresolved. The clonotype was recovered from a woman aged 40 to 50 with acute or convalescent COVID-19. DNA for the CDR3: TGTGCCAGCAATCTGAACAGCCGAACGGAGCTGTTTTTT. Protein sequence: CASNLNSRTELFF.